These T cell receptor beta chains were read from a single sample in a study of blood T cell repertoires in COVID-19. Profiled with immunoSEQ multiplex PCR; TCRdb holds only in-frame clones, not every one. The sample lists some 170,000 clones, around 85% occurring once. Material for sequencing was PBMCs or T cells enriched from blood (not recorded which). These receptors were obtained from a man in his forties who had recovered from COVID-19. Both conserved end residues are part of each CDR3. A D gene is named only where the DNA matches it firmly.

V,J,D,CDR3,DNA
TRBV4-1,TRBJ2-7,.,CASSQEAGTSTFYEQYF,TGCGCCAGCAGCCAAGAGGCCGGGACATCCACATTCTACGAGCAGTACTTC
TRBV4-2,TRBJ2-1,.,CASSQGRDSRSNEQFF,TGTGCCAGCAGCCAAGGGCGGGACTCCCGTTCAAATGAGCAGTTCTTC
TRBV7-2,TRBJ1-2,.,CASSLGQVKGYTF,TGTGCCAGCAGCTTAGGACAAGTGAAGGGCTACACCTTC
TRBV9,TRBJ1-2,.,CASSGRLPGHANYGYTF,TGTGCCAGCAGCGGCCGCTTACCGGGACACGCTAACTATGGCTACACCTTC
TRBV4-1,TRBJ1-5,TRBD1,CASSHGQGPNQPQHF,TGCGCCAGCAGCCACGGACAGGGCCCCAATCAGCCCCAGCATTTT
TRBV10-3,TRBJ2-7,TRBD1,CAISVAGTGSSEQYF,TGTGCCATCAGTGTGGCCGGGACAGGGTCTTCCGAGCAGTACTTC
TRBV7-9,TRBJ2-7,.,CASSRTAYEQYF,TGTGCCAGCAGCCGGACAGCCTACGAGCAGTACTTC
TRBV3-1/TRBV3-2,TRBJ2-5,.,CASSQEASWETQYF,TGTGCCAGCAGCCAAGAAGCTAGCTGGGAGACCCAGTACTTC
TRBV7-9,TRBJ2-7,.,CASSLKRDTYEQYF,TGTGCCAGCAGCTTGAAGAGGGACACCTACGAGCAGTACTTC
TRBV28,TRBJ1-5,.,CASSSGTGGATSQPQHF,TGTGCCAGCAGTTCTGGAACGGGTGGGGCAACGAGTCAGCCCCAGCATTTT
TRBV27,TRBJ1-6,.,CASSLGQYPYNSPLHF,TGTGCCAGCAGTTTGGGCCAATATCCCTATAATTCACCCCTCCACTTT
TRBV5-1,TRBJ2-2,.,CASREVVTGELFF,TGCGCCAGCAGGGAGGTTGTCACCGGGGAGCTGTTTTTT
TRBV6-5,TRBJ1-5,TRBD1,CASSTGAGQPQHF,TGTGCCAGCAGTACAGGGGCCGGTCAGCCCCAGCATTTT
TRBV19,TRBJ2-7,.,CASQRGEGGYEQYF,TGTGCCAGCCAAAGAGGCGAAGGTGGTTACGAGCAGTACTTC
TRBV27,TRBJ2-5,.,CASSPNRVQETQYF,TGTGCCAGCAGTCCCAACAGGGTTCAAGAGACCCAGTACTTC
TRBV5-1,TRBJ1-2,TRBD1,CASAEGRDSANYGYTF,TGCGCCAGCGCCGAAGGCCGGGACAGTGCTAACTATGGCTACACCTTC
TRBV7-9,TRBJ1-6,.,CASSLEGGYSPLHF,TGTGCCAGCAGCTTGGAGGGAGGATATTCACCCCTCCACTTT